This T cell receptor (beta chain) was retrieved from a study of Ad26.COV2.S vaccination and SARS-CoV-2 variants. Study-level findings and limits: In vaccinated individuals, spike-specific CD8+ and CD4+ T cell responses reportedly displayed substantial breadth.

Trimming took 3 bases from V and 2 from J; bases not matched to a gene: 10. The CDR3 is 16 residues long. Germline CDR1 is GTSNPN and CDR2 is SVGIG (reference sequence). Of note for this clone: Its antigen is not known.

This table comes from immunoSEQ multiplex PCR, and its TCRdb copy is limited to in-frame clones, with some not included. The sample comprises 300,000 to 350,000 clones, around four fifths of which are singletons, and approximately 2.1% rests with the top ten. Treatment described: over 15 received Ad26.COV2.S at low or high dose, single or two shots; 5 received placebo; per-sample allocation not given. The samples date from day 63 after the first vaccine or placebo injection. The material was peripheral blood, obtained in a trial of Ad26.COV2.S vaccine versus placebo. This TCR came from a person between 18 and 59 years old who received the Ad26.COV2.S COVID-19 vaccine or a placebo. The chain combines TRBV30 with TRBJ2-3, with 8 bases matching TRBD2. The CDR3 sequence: CAWRPIAGTYTDTQYF. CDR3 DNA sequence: TGTGCCTGGAGGCCAATAGCGGGGACTTACACAGATACGCAGTATTTT.